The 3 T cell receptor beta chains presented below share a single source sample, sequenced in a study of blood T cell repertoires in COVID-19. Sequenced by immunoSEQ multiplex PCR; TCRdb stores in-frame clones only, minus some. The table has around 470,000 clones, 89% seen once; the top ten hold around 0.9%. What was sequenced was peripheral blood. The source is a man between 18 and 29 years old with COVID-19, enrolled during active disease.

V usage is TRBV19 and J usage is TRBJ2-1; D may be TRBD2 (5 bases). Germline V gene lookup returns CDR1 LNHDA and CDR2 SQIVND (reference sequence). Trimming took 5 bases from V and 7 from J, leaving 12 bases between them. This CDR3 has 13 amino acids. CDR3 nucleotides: TGTGCCAGTAGTCCAGAAACGGGGAATGAGCAGTTCTTC. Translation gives CASSPETGNEQFF. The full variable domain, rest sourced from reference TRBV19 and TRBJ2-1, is DGGITQSPKYLFRKEGQNVTLSCEQNLNHDAMYWYRQDPGQGLRLIYYSQIVNDFQKGDIAEGYSVSREKKESFPLTVTSAQKNPTAFYLCASSPETGNEQFFGPGTRLTVL.

CDR3 protein: CASSITLNTEAFF. The CDR3 DNA is TGCGCCAGCAGCATAACTCTGAACACTGAAGCTTTCTTT. The rearrangement uses TRBV5-1 and TRBJ1-1; D not resolved. The CDR3 runs 13 residues. V gave up 4 bases and J gave up 0 bases, with 7 bases separating them. Germline V CDR1 and CDR2: SGHRS, YFSETQ.

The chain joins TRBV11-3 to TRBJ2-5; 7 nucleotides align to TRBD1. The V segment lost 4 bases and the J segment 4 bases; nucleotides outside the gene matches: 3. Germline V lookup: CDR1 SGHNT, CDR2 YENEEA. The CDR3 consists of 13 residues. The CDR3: CASSSHRGETQYF. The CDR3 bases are TGTGCCAGCAGCTCCCACAGGGGAGAGACCCAGTACTTC.